These 5 T cell receptor beta chains came from one sample sequenced in a study of graft-versus-host responses after intestinal transplantation. The table came from immunoSEQ multiplex PCR; TCRdb's copy has only in-frame clones and leaves some out. The sample includes about 81,000 clones, approximately 90% of them seen just once. No antigen is known for these receptors. The sequences come from unstimulated CD4+ T cells sorted from spleen or lymph node cells, collected before transplant. The receptors stem from a human donor who was the organ donor for an intestinal transplant.

The chain is built from TRBV10-3 and TRBJ1-3, with TRBD1 matching over 7 bases. Germline loops: CDR1 ENHRY, CDR2 SYGVKD. The junction had 2 bases not matched to a gene; V was cut back by 4 bases and J by 2 bases. The CDR3 length is 14 residues. The DNA for the CDR3 is TGTGCCATCAGTGGGACAGGAGCTGGAAACACCATATATTTT. It translates to CAISGTGAGNTIYF.

The J gene is TRBJ2-3, the V gene TRBV29-1; 13 bases fit TRBD2. Trimming at V came to 6 bases and at J to 8 bases, leaving 11 bases not matched to a gene. The germline gives CDR1 SQVTM, CDR2 ANQGSEA. The CDR3 has 15 amino acids. The CDR3, as DNA: TGCAGCGTGGCCTTACTAGCGGGGGGGCCGGGTACGCAGTATTTT. Translation gives CSVALLAGGPGTQYF.

On this clone itself: The sample carries other DNA sequences with the same CDR3. V usage is TRBV2 and J usage is TRBJ2-5; TRBD1 matches 9 bases. The junction had 6 bases not matched to a gene; V was cut back by 6 bases and J by 4 bases. Per the germline V gene, CDR1 is SNHLY and CDR2 is FYNNEI. The CDR3 extends over 14 amino acids. CDR3 in amino acids: CASSEDRGRETQYF. DNA of the CDR3: TGTGCCAGCAGCGAGGACAGGGGTCGAGAGACCCAGTACTTC.

This chain links TRBV29-1 with TRBJ1-5; TRBD1 matches 7 bases. V lost 7 bases and J lost 1; bases outside the gene matches: 4. The germline V gene has CDR1 SQVTM and CDR2 ANQGSEA. The CDR3 spans 13 residues. CDR3 DNA: TGCAGCGCTCCACAGGGGAGCAATCAGCCCCAGCATTTT. Protein sequence: CSAPQGSNQPQHF.

The rearrangement joins TRBV7-9 to TRBJ1-6, with no clear D. Germline CDR1 is SEHNR and CDR2 is FQNEAQ (reference sequence). The CDR3 is 15 residues long. V was cut by 3 bases and J by 2 bases, with 8 bases left in between. The CDR3 here is CASSFLAAYNSPLHF. The CDR3 DNA reads as TGTGCCAGCAGCTTTCTGGCGGCCTATAATTCACCCCTCCACTTT.